The 25 T cell receptor beta chains below all came from one sample that was sequenced in a study of PD-1 blockade in classical Hodgkin lymphoma. The method was immunoSEQ multiplex PCR; TCRdb's version includes in-frame clones alone and lacks a portion of them. The table records roughly 24,000 clones, roughly 80% of them present only once. With no exception, relapse followed autologous stem cell transplantation in all patients, and brentuximab vedotin exposure varied. The specimen was peripheral blood mononuclear cells (PBMCs), collected before the second cycle of nivolumab. All receptors derive from a human donor with classical Hodgkin lymphoma.

The CDR3 sequence: CASSLSGQGYQETQYF. For the CDR3, the DNA is TGTGCCAGCAGTTTATCAGGACAGGGGTACCAAGAGACCCAGTACTTC. The genes are TRBV28 and TRBJ2-5; 9 bases are shared with TRBD1. With V trimmed by 1 base and J by 0 bases, 3 bases remained unmatched. CDR1 is MDHEN and CDR2 is SYDVKM in the germline V gene. The CDR3 runs 16 residues.

The V call is TRBV28, the J call TRBJ2-7; perhaps TRBD2 as D (6 bases). V shed 2 bases and J shed 0 bases, with 17 bases lying between them. Germline V gene lookup returns CDR1 MDHEN and CDR2 SYDVKM. The length of the CDR3 is 17 residues. The CDR3 coding sequence is TGTGCCAGCAGTTTACCCCCTATAGCGGCCTACTCCTACGAGCAGTACTTC. Translated: CASSLPPIAAYSYEQYF.

The J gene is TRBJ1-5, the V gene TRBV19; 10 bases align to TRBD1. The CDR3 sequence is 16 residues long. J gave up 5 bases and V 5 bases, and 9 bases lay outside the gene matches. Per germline, CDR1 LNHDA and CDR2 SQIVND (reference sequence). Here the CDR3 DNA reads TGTGCCAGTAGTTTTCTAGGACAGGGGGGAGATCAGCCCCAGCATTTT. It is translated as CASSFLGQGGDQPQHF. Combining the CDR3 with reference TRBV19 and TRBJ1-5 gives the whole variable domain DGGITQSPKYLFRKEGQNVTLSCEQNLNHDAMYWYRQDPGQGLRLIYYSQIVNDFQKGDIAEGYSVSREKKESFPLTVTSAQKNPTAFYLCASSFLGQGGDQPQHFGDGTRLSIL.

The chain combines TRBV6-1 with TRBJ2-7; 12 bases match TRBD1. Germline CDR1 reads MNHNS; CDR2 reads SASEGT. After removal of 3 bases from V and 7 bases from J, the junction contained 13 bases not matched to a gene. This CDR3 spans 17 amino acids. Here the CDR3 DNA reads TGTGCCAGCAGTGAGCGAACCGGAGGGACAGGGGGCAGAGAGCAGTACTTC. It yields the protein CASSERTGGTGGREQYF.

By sample fraction, this clone is medium-sized. The chain joins TRBV2 to TRBJ2-5; no firm D call. This CDR3 is 11 amino acids long. CDR1 and CDR2 from the germline V gene are SNHLY and FYNNEI. V shed 3 bases and J shed 4 bases, with 3 bases lying between them. The DNA of the CDR3 is TGTGCCAGCAGTGAGTTAGAGACCCAGTACTTC. The encoded protein is CASSELETQYF.

V and J are TRBV6-5 and TRBJ1-1; the D is unclear. The CDR3 is made up of 11 amino acids. V lost 5 bases, J lost 10 bases, and 11 bases lay in between. The V gene's germline CDR1 is MNHEY and CDR2 SVGAGI. CDR3 loop: CASSRGRGAFF. The CDR3 bases are TGTGCCAGCAGTCGAGGACGCGGAGCTTTCTTT.

V and J are TRBV28 and TRBJ1-2; the D is unclear. The CDR3 contains 14 residues. The germline gives CDR1 MDHEN, CDR2 SYDVKM. V was cut by 7 bases and J by 0 bases, with 12 bases left in between. The CDR3 DNA reads as TGTGCCAGCACTCTTGACGGTACTAACTATGGCTACACCTTC. It is translated as CASTLDGTNYGYTF.

The rearrangement joins TRBV7-8 to TRBJ2-3, with 11 bases matching TRBD2. V was clipped by 7 bases and J by 2 bases; unmatched bases: 14. This CDR3 is built from 18 residues. Germline values: CDR1 SGHVS, CDR2 FQNEAQ. The CDR3 is CASTTFGLAGGTTDTQYF. In DNA form, the CDR3 reads TGTGCCAGCACCACTTTTGGTCTAGCGGGAGGAACCACAGATACGCAGTATTTT.

The rearrangement joins TRBV5-5 to TRBJ2-7; 7 nucleotides line up with TRBD1. Germline V CDR1 and CDR2: SGHKS, YYEKEE (reference sequence). This CDR3 is 13 amino acids long. V dropped 0 bases and J dropped 11; count of bases not matched to a gene: 8. CDR3 protein: CASSLVSDRLKYF. DNA of the CDR3: TGTGCCAGCAGCTTGGTTTCGGACAGGTTGAAGTACTTC.

This clone was counted a single time. V is TRBV2 and J is TRBJ1-1; TRBD1 agrees at 8 bases. After removal of 8 bases from V and 9 bases from J, the junction contained 17 bases not matched to a gene. This CDR3 contains 15 residues. The germline V gene has CDR1 SNHLY and CDR2 FYNNEI. CDR3 region: CASGPPRTGIDKAFF. CDR3 in DNA: TGTGCCAGCGGACCCCCGCGGACAGGGATTGACAAAGCTTTCTTT.

The genes are TRBV27 and TRBJ2-7, with unresolved D. CDR3 length: 15 amino acids. Trimming took 4 bases from V and 0 from J, leaving 13 bases between them. CDR1 is MNHEY and CDR2 is SMNVEV in the germline V gene (reference sequence). The CDR3 coding sequence is TGTGCCAGCAGTTATACGACGGTCAGCTCCTACGAGCAGTACTTC. This codes for CASSYTTVSSYEQYF.

CDR3 coding DNA: TGTGCCAGCAGTGGAGAAACTAGCGGGATACAGCCCTACGAGCAGTACTTC. The encoded protein is CASSGETSGIQPYEQYF. The rearrangement links TRBV6-1 to TRBJ2-7; 10 positions agree with TRBD2. This CDR3 has 17 residues. V lost 4 bases and J lost 2; bases outside the gene matches: 11. CDR1 and CDR2 (germline): MNHNS, SASEGT.

This CDR3 is CASSRVGDTQYF. CDR3 DNA sequence: TGTGCCAGCAGTCGGGTGGGAGATACGCAGTATTTT. The chain is built from TRBV9 and TRBJ2-3; D not certain. Germline-derived CDR1 and CDR2 are SGDLS and YYNGEE. Trimming took off 5 bases at V and 5 bases at J, with 9 bases between the two ends. This CDR3 has 12 amino acids. The complete variable domain, with remaining parts taken from reference TRBV9 and TRBJ2-3, reads DSGVTQTPKHLITATGQRVTLRCSPRSGDLSVYWYQQSLDQGLQFLIQYYNGEERAKGNILERFSAQQFPDLHSELNLSSLELGDSALYFCASSRVGDTQYFGPGTRLTVL.

The chain joins TRBV21-1 to TRBJ2-1. TRBV21-1 is a recognized pseudogene. The CDR3 has 17 amino acids. The CDR3 reads CASTLDGETRTYNEQFF. CDR3 DNA: TGTGCCAGCACCTTAGATGGGGAAACGAGAACCTACAATGAGCAGTTCTTC.

This chain connects TRBV19 to TRBJ2-1, with 10 bases matching TRBD2. This CDR3 contains 14 residues. Germline trimming cut 6 bases from V and 5 bases from J; bases unmatched to any gene: 4. CDR1 and CDR2 (germline): LNHDA, SQIVND (reference sequence). For the CDR3, the DNA is TGTGCCAGTAGCCGGACTAGCGGAAACAATGAGCAGTTCTTC. Its protein product is CASSRTSGNNEQFF.

This chain joins TRBV6-6 and TRBJ1-3; D not certain. Trimming cost V 1 base and J 0 bases, with 1 base left between them. The CDR3 length is 13 residues. Looked up from germline, CDR1 is MNHNY and CDR2 is SVGAGI (reference sequence). Written as DNA, the CDR3 is TGTGCCAGCAGTTACTTCTCTGGAAACACCATATATTTT. Protein product: CASSYFSGNTIYF.

This clone was found a few times. The chain couples TRBV6-5 to TRBJ1-5; D is ambiguous. The CDR3 is 15 amino acids. Germline loops: CDR1 MNHEY, CDR2 SVGAGI. Trimming took 2 bases from V and 1 from J, leaving 9 bases between them. The CDR3 DNA follows: TGTGCCAGCAGTTACCGGCCGCTAAGCAATCAGCCCCAGCATTTT. It codes for CASSYRPLSNQPQHF.

This chain uses TRBV19 with TRBJ2-4; no clear D. This CDR3 is built from 13 residues. Trimming took 5 bases from V and 1 from J, leaving 6 bases between them. Germline V gene sequence: CDR1 LNHDA, CDR2 SQIVND (reference sequence). CDR3 residues: CASSFLAKNIQYF. Written as DNA, the CDR3 is TGTGCCAGTAGTTTTTTGGCCAAAAACATTCAGTACTTC.

The chain links TRBV11-2 to TRBJ2-7; 8 bases align to TRBD2. Germline V gives CDR1 SGHAT, CDR2 FQNNGV. Trimming at V came to 1 base and at J to 2 bases, leaving 7 bases not matched to a gene. The CDR3 has 16 residues. The CDR3 DNA reads as TGTGCCAGCAGCTTAGGCGGTAGCGGGACCACCTACGAGCAGTACTTC. It specifies CASSLGGSGTTYEQYF.

The J gene is TRBJ2-7, the V gene TRBV4-1; maybe TRBD1 (6 bases). This CDR3 is 15 amino acids long. Germline V lookup: CDR1 MGHRA, CDR2 YSYEKL. The germline V and J ends were trimmed by 3 bases and 2 bases, with 14 bases remaining between them. This CDR3 is CASSQGAGLTYEQYF. The CDR3, as DNA: TGCGCCAGCAGCCAGGGGGCCGGCCTAACCTACGAGCAGTACTTC.

The rearrangement joins TRBV11-3 to TRBJ2-5; TRBD1 agrees at 9 bases. Germline lookup yields CDR1 SGHNT and CDR2 YENEEA. V dropped 5 bases and J dropped 5; count of bases not matched to a gene: 6. The CDR3 runs 14 residues. The DNA of the CDR3 is TGTGCCAGCAGCCTAGGGGACAGGGTGGAGACCCAGTACTTC. Amino acids: CASSLGDRVETQYF.

The chain has TRBV11-2 and TRBJ1-5; D gene uncertain. Trimming shortened V by 1 base and J by 4 bases, and 14 bases separated the two germline ends. Looked up from germline, CDR1 is SGHAT and CDR2 is FQNNGV. This CDR3 contains 16 residues. CDR3 sequence: CASSLGGAGINQPQHF. The CDR3, as DNA: TGTGCCAGCAGCTTAGGGGGTGCAGGAATAAATCAGCCCCAGCATTTT. Full variable domain (rest looked up from reference TRBV11-2 and TRBJ1-5): EAGVAQSPRYKIIEKRQSVAFWCNPISGHATLYWYQQILGQGPKLLIQFQNNGVVDDSQLPKDRFSAERLKGVDSTLKIQPAKLEDSAVYLCASSLGGAGINQPQHFGDGTRLSIL.

This chain uses TRBV6-1 with TRBJ1-1, with a possible D match to TRBD1 (5 bases). Deletions cut 6 bases from V and 6 bases from J, with 20 bases between. This CDR3 region has 15 residues. CDR1 and CDR2 (germline): MNHNS, SASEGT. The CDR3, as DNA: TGTGCCAGCAGGGACCGACAGACCGGGTACGCTGAAGCTTTCTTT. The encoded protein is CASRDRQTGYAEAFF.

The rearrangement uses TRBV28 and TRBJ1-5; possible D gene TRBD1, 5 bases. Trimming removed 2 bases at V and 1 base at J, with 18 bases between. Germline CDR1 and CDR2: MDHEN and SYDVKM. The CDR3 is 18 amino acids. CDR3 region: CASSLIVAIGGSNQPQHF. The CDR3 region has the DNA TGTGCCAGCAGTTTAATCGTCGCAATCGGGGGGAGCAATCAGCCCCAGCATTTT.

This clone was seen a few times. The chain is built from TRBV28 and TRBJ1-3, with D maybe TRBD1 (5 bases). The CDR3 covers 14 residues. V was cut by 2 bases and J by 3 bases, with 8 bases left in between. CDR1 and CDR2 from the germline V gene are MDHEN and SYDVKM. CDR3 in amino acids: CASSLPGSGNTIYF. The CDR3 DNA sequence: TGTGCCAGCAGTTTACCAGGGAGTGGAAACACCATATATTTT.